This entry is about one TCR beta chain. This sample was included in a study of blood T cell repertoires in COVID-19. Authors' methods: Researchers report that nucleated cell counts were estimated from reference gene primer amplification. Libraries were prepared by immunoSEQ multiplex PCR; TCRdb keeps only in-frame clonotypes and omits some of them. That table is the source of V, J and clone size, and D and trimming were worked out from the DNA. The table lists 160,000 or so clones, around 81% of them singletons. The V segment lost 6 bases and the J segment 4 bases; nucleotides outside the gene matches: 6. CDR1 and CDR2 from the germline V gene are LNHDA and SQIVND (reference sequence). The CDR3 covers 14 residues.

This chain links TRBV19 with TRBJ1-5; TRBD1 agrees at 7 bases. The source is a man in his 60s with active or convalescent COVID-19. The sequencing sample was made of peripheral blood. As DNA, the CDR3 is TGTGCCAGTAGCCCGCAGACAGGGAATCAGCCCCAGCATTTT. Translating gives CASSPQTGNQPQHF.